This entry lists 5 T cell receptor beta chains sequenced from one sample in a study of CD8 T cells in Susac syndrome. Reverse transcription of about 0.45 to 1 ug RNA used random hexamers. TCRdb reanalysed the immunoSEQ multiplex PCR reads using MiXCR and keeps one entry per CDR3 protein. The sample shows about 300,000 distinct CDR3 sequences, approximately 90% of them seen only once. Sequenced sample: CD4+ T cells from PBMCs. Receptors were obtained from a human donor with multiple sclerosis.

The rearrangement uses TRBV5-4 and TRBJ1-1; no reliable D call. The V gene lost 2 bases and the J gene lost 0 bases, with 5 bases spanning the gap. The CDR3 sequence is 13 residues long. Germline lookup yields CDR1 SGHNT and CDR2 YYREEE (reference sequence). The CDR3 region is CASSLHMNTEAFF. The CDR3 DNA follows: TGTGCCAGCAGCTTACACATGAACACTGAAGCTTTCTTT.

This clonotype was detected a few times. The rearrangement links TRBV7-3 to TRBJ2-7; D uncertain. This CDR3 spans 12 amino acids. The ends were cut back, 4 bases at V and 4 bases at J, with 8 bases in the middle. CDR1 is SGHTA, CDR2 FQGTGA, per germline. CDR3 amino acids: CASSYNGYEQYF. The CDR3 coding sequence is TGTGCCAGCAGCTACAACGGTTACGAGCAGTACTTC.

This chain links TRBV12-3 or TRBV12-4 with TRBJ2-3, with a weak D call TRBD1 (5 bases). CDR3 length: 12 residues. Trimming shortened V by 4 bases and J by 6 bases, and 8 bases separated the two germline ends. CDR3 residues: CASSWGEDTQYF. CDR3 nucleotide sequence: TGTGCCAGCAGTTGGGGCGAGGATACGCAGTATTTT.

This chain uses TRBV5-1 with TRBJ2-1, with a tentative D call TRBD2 (6 bases). The CDR3 loop spans 14 amino acids. V was clipped by 0 bases and J by 10 bases, with 14 bases between them. Germline CDR1 reads SGHRS; CDR2 reads YFSETQ. The CDR3 spells CASSLGTGVGEQFF. The DNA for the CDR3 is TGCGCCAGCAGCTTGGGAACGGGGGTAGGGGAGCAGTTCTTC.

The sample holds one count of this clonotype. The chain couples TRBV5-1 to TRBJ2-3, with no clear D. This CDR3 is built from 14 residues. Trimming cost V 4 bases and J 2 bases, with 11 bases left between them. Germline loops: CDR1 SGHRS, CDR2 YFSETQ. The CDR3 sequence: CASSDQPVTDTQYF. In DNA form, the CDR3 reads TGCGCCAGCAGCGACCAGCCAGTCACAGATACGCAGTATTTT.